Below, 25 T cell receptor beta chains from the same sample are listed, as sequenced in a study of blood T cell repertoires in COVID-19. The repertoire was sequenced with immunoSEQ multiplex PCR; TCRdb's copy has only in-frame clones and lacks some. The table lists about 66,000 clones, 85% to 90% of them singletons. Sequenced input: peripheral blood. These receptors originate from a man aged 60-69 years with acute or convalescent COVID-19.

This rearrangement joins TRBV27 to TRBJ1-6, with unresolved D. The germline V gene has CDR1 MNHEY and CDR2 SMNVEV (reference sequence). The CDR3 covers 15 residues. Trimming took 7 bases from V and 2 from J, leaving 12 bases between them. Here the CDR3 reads CASTRRVPYNSPLHF. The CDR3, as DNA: TGTGCCAGCACCCGGAGGGTACCCTATAATTCACCCCTCCACTTT.

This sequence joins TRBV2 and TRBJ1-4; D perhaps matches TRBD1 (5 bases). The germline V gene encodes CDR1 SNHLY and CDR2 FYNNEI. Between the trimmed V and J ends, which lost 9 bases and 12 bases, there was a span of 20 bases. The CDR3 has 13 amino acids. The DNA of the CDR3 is TGTGCCAGTTTTCGAAGGGCGGGGGGAGAACTGTTTTTT. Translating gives CASFRRAGGELFF.

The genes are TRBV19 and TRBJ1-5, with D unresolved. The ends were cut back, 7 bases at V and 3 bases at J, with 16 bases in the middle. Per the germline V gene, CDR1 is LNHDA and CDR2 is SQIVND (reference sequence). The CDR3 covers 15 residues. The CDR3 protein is CASMTSGVPNQPQHF. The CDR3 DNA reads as TGTGCCAGTATGACCTCAGGTGTCCCCAATCAGCCCCAGCATTTT.

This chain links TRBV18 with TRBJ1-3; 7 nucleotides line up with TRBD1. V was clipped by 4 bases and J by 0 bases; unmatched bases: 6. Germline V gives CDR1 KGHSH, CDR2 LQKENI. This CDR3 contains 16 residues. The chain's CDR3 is CASSRFRDSSGNTIYF. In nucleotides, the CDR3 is TGTGCCAGCTCACGATTCCGGGACAGCTCTGGAAACACCATATATTTT. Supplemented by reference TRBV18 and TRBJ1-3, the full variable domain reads NAGVMQNPRHLVRRRGQEARLRCSPMKGHSHVYWYRQLPEEGLKFMVYLQKENIIDESGMPKERFSAEFPKEGPSILRIQQVVRGDSAAYFCASSRFRDSSGNTIYFGEGSWLTVV.

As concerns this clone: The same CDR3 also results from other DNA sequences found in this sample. CDR3 region: CASSKDRVVTEAFF. The CDR3 DNA reads TGTGCCAGCAGCAAAGACAGGGTTGTGACTGAAGCTTTCTTT. V is TRBV5-6 and J is TRBJ1-1, with 7 positions matching TRBD1. J lost 5 bases, V lost 4 bases, and 8 bases had no gene match. The CDR3 loop spans 14 amino acids. Germline CDR1 is SGHDT and CDR2 is YYEEEE.

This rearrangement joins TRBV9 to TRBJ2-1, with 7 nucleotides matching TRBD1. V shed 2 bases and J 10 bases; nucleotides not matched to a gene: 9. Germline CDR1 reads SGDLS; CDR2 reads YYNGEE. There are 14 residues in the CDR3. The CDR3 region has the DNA TGTGCCAGCAGCGTCCCAGGGGGACGGGCCGAGCAGTTCTTC. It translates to CASSVPGGRAEQFF.

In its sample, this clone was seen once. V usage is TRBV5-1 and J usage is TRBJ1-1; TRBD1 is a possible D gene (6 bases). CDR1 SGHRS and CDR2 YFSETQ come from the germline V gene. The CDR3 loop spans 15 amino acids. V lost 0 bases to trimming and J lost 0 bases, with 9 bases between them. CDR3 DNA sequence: TGCGCCAGCAGCTTGGTAACAGGGATGAACACTGAAGCTTTCTTT. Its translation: CASSLVTGMNTEAFF.

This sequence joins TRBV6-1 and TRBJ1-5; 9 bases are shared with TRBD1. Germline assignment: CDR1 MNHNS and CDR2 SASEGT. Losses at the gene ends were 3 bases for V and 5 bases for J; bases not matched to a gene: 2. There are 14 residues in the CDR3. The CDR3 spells CASSETGGHQPQHF. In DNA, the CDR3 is TGTGCCAGCAGTGAGACAGGGGGGCATCAGCCCCAGCATTTT.

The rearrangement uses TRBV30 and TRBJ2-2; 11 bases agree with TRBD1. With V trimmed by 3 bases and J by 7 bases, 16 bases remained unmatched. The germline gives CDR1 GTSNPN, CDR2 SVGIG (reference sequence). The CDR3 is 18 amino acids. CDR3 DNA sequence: TGTGCCTGGAGACGAGCTCCAGGCGGGGACAGGGGGGTCGGGGAGCTGTTTTTT. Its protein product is CAWRRAPGGDRGVGELFF.

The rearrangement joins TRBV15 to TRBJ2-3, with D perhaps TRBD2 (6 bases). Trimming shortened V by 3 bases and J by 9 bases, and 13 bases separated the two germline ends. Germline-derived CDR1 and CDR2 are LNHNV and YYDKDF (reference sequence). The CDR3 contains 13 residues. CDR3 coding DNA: TGTGCCACCAGCAGTGGGCGGGGAGGAACGCAGTATTTT. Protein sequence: CATSSGRGGTQYF. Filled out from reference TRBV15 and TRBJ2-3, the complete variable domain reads DAMVIQNPRYQVTQFGKPVTLSCSQTLNHNVMYWYQQKSSQAPKLLFHYYDKDFNNEADTPDNFQSRRPNTSFCFLDIRSPGLGDTAMYLCATSSGRGGTQYFGPGTRLTVL.

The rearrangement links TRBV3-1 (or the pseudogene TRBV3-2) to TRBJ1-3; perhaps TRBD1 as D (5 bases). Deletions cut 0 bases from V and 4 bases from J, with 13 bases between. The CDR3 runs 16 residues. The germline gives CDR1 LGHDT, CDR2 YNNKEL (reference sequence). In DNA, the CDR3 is TGTGCCAGCAGCCAAGATCGGGGGTCGGGGGGAAACACCATATATTTT. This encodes CASSQDRGSGGNTIYF.

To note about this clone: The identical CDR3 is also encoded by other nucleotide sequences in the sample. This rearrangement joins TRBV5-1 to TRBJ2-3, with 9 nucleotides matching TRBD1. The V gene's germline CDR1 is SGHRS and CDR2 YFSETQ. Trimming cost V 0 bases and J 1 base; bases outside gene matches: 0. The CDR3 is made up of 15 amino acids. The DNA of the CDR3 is TGCGCCAGCAGCTTGGGGGACAGGGGCACAGATACGCAGTATTTT. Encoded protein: CASSLGDRGTDTQYF.

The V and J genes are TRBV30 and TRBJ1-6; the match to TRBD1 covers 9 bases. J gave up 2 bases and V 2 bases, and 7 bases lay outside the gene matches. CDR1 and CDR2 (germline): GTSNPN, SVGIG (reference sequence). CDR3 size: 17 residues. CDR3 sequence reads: CAWSQQRQGAYNSPLHF. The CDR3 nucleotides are TGTGCCTGGAGTCAACAGAGACAGGGGGCCTATAATTCACCCCTCCACTTT.

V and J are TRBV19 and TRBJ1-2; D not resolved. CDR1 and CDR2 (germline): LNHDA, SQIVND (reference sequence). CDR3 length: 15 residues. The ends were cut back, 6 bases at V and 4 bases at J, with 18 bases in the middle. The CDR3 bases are TGTGCCAGTAGCCACCCCGGGAGGGTTGGCTATGGCTACACCTTC. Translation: CASSHPGRVGYGYTF.

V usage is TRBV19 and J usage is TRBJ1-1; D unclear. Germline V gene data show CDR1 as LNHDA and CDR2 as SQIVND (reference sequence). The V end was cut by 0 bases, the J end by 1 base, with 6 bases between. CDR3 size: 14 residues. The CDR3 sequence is CASSIELRNTEAFF. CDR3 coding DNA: TGTGCCAGTAGTATAGAATTGAGGAACACTGAAGCTTTCTTT.

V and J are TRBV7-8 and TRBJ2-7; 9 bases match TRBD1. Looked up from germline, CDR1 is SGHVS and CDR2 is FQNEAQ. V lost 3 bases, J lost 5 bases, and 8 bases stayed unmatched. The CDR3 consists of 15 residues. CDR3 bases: TGTGCCAGCAGCTTTTTGGACAGGGGTGGGGACGAGCAGTACTTC. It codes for CASSFLDRGGDEQYF.

CDR3 in amino acids: CASSESGGNSGNTIYF. The CDR3 DNA follows: TGCGCCAGCAGTGAGTCCGGGGGGAACTCTGGAAACACCATATATTTT. This chain connects TRBV10-2 to TRBJ1-3, with a tentative D call TRBD1 (5 bases). The V gene lost 0 bases and the J gene lost 0 bases, with 9 bases spanning the gap. This CDR3 comprises 16 residues. Germline values: CDR1 WSHSY, CDR2 SAAADI.

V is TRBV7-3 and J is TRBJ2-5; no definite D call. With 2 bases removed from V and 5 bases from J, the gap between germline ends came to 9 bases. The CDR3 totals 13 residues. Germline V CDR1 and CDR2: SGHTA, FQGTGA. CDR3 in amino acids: CASSLRHQETQYF. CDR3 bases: TGTGCCAGCAGCTTACGACATCAGGAGACCCAGTACTTC.

CDR3 sequence: CASSYGRGSSGNTIYF. In DNA, the CDR3 is TGTGCCAGCAGTTACGGTCGGGGGTCCTCTGGAAACACCATATATTTT. The chain has TRBV6-6 and TRBJ1-3; perhaps TRBD1 as D (5 bases). Germline loops: CDR1 MNHNY, CDR2 SVGAGI (reference sequence). The CDR3 contains 16 residues. The V end lost 2 bases, the J end lost 0 bases, and 11 bases lay between the germline ends.

The CDR3 region has the DNA TGTGCCTGGAGCCTCCGGTCCGGGACAACAAACACTGAAGCTTTCTTT. Translating gives CAWSLRSGTTNTEAFF. The genes are TRBV30 and TRBJ1-1; D may be TRBD1 (6 bases). Trimming shortened V by 3 bases and J by 2 bases, and 19 bases separated the two germline ends. The germline gives CDR1 GTSNPN, CDR2 SVGIG (reference sequence). The CDR3 spans 16 residues. Drawing the rest from reference TRBV30 and TRBJ1-1, the complete variable domain is SQTIHQWPATLVQPVGSPLSLECTVEGTSNPNLYWYRQAAGRGLQLLFYSVGIGQISSEVPQNLSASRPQDRQFILSSKKLLLSDSGFYLCAWSLRSGTTNTEAFFGQGTRLTVV.

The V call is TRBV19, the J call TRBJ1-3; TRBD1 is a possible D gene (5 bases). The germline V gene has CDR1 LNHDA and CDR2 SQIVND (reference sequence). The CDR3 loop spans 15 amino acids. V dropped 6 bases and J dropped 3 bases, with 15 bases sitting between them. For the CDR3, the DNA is TGTGCCAGTAGCCCACGTGGGGCAGTTGGAAACACCATATATTTT. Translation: CASSPRGAVGNTIYF.

The CDR3 nucleotides read TGTGCCAGCAGCTTGGTTACAGGGTCCTATGGCTACACCTTC. Translated: CASSLVTGSYGYTF. The V and J genes are TRBV5-4 and TRBJ1-2, with D possibly matching TRBD1 (6 bases). Germline V lookup: CDR1 SGHNT, CDR2 YYREEE (reference sequence). Trimming took off 0 bases at V and 4 bases at J, with 10 bases between the two ends. CDR3 length equals 14 residues.

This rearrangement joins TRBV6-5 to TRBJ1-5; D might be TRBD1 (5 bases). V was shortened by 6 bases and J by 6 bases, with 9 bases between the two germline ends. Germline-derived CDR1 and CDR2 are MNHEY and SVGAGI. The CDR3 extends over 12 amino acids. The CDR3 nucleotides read TGTGCCAGCAGGCGGGGGGGTCAGCCCCAGCATTTT. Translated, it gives CASRRGGQPQHF.

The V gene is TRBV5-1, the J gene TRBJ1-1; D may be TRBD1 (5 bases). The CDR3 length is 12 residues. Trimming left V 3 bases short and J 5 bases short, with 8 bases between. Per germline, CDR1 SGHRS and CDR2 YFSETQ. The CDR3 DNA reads TGCGCCAGCAGCTGGCCAGGGACTGAAGCTTTCTTT. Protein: CASSWPGTEAFF.

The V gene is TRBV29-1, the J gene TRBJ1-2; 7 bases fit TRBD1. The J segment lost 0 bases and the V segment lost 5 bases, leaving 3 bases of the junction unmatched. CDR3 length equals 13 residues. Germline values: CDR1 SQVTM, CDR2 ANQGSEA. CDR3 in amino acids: CSVTGTANYGYTF. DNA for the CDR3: TGCAGCGTTACCGGGACAGCTAACTATGGCTACACCTTC.